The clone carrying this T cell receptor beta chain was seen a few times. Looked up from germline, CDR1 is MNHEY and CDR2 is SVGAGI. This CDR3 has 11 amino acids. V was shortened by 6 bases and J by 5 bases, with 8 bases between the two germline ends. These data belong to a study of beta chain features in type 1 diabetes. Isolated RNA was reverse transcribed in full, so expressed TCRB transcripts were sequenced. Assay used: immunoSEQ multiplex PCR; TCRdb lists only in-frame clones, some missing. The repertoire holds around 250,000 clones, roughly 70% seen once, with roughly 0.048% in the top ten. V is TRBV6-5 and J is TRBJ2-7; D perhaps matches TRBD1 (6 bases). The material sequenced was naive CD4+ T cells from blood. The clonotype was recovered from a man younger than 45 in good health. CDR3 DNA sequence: TGTGCCAGCAGACAGGGTAACGAGCAGTACTTC. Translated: CASRQGNEQYF.